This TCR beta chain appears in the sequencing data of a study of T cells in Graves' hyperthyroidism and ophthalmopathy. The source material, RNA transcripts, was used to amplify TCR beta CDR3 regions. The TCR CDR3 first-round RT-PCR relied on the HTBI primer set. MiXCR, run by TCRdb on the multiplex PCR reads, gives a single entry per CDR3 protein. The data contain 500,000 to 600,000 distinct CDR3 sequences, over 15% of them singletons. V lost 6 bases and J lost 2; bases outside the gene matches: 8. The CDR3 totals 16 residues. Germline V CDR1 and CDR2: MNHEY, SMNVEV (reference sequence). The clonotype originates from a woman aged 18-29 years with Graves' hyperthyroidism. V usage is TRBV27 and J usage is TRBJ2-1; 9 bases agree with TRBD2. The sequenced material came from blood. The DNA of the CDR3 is TGTGCCAGCAGAATTGGCGGGAGGGTCACCTACAATGAGCAGTTCTTC. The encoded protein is CASRIGGRVTYNEQFF.